This T cell receptor (beta chain) was sequenced during a study of cytomegalovirus exposure and HLA in healthy donors. The CDR3 has 18 residues. With 1 base removed from V and 0 bases from J, the gap between germline ends came to 15 bases. Germline V gene data show CDR1 as SEHNR and CDR2 as FQNEAQ (reference sequence). This clone was observed a single time. In the PCR, 60 Vbeta and 13 Jbeta primers were used. The method was immunoSEQ multiplex PCR; TCRdb's version includes in-frame clones alone and lacks a portion of them. The top ten clones hold around 16% of a sample with around 200,000 clones, around 80% of them seen once.

This clonotype originated in a middle-aged man in good health and CMV-seronegative. Sequencing input: PBMCs. The V and J genes are TRBV7-9 and TRBJ2-2; weak D call: TRBD2 (6 bases). CDR3 DNA sequence: TGTGCCAGCAGCTTAGAAGACCTAGCGATCTCGAACACCGGGGAGCTGTTTTTT. Translated, it gives CASSLEDLAISNTGELFF.